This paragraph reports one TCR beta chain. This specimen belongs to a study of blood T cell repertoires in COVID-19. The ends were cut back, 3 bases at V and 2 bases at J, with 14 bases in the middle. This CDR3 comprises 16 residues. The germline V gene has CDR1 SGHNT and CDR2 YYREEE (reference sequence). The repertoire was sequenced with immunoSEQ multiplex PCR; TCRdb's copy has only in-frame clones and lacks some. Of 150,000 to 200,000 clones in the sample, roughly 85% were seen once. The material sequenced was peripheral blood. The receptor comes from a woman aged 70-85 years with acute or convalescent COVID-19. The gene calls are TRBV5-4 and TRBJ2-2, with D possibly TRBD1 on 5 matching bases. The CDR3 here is CASSSRQQSNTGELFF. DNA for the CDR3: TGTGCCAGCAGCTCACGACAGCAATCTAACACCGGGGAGCTGTTTTTT.